This TCR beta chain was documented in a study of CD8+ T cells in alopecia areata. The treatment here: oral pan-JAK inhibitor, 5-10 mg twice daily. Sequencing templates came from extracted RNA that was reverse transcribed into cDNA. The assay was immunoSEQ multiplex PCR, and TCRdb's table has in-frame clones only and misses some. The sample has around 120,000 clones, around 56% seen once. Germline V gene lookup returns CDR1 SGHDT and CDR2 YYEEEE. V was trimmed by 5 bases and J by 2 bases, leaving 10 bases between them. The length of the CDR3 is 13 residues. This clone was detected only a few times. This chain uses TRBV5-6 with TRBJ2-5; a weak D match, TRBD1 (6 bases). The sequencing used CD4+ T cells sorted from blood, collected at week 4, from a patient treated with tofacitinib. The source of this sequence is a human donor with alopecia areata. This chain's CDR3 is CASRPGTQETQYF. DNA for the CDR3: TGTGCCAGCAGACCCGGGACACAAGAGACCCAGTACTTC.